This TCR beta chain appears in the sequencing data of a study of cytomegalovirus exposure and HLA in healthy donors. In regard to this clone: Its target is unknown.

This CDR3 region has 16 residues. The trim removed 1 base at V and 0 bases at J, leaving 2 bases unmatched. Germline CDR1 SNHLY, CDR2 FYNNEI. Regarding the study as a whole: Subsequent analysis of the 120 or so validation repertoires found a tendency for first-cohort TCR clusters to co-occur. The majority of TCR sequences were rare, yet some public TCRs appeared in many donors.

Data came from immunoSEQ multiplex PCR; TCRdb stores just in-frame clones and leaves some out. This sample yields some 83,000 clones, of which 94% are seen a single time; 2% to 2.5% belongs to the top ten. The sequenced material came from PBMCs. This sequence originates from a woman in her late teens or twenties in good health and CMV-seronegative. The rearrangement joins TRBV2 to TRBJ2-1, with 8 bases identical to TRBD2. The CDR3 bases are TGTGCCAGCAGTGAAGGCCTAGCGGGCTCCTACAATGAGCAGTTCTTC. This gives the protein CASSEGLAGSYNEQFF.